The clone carrying this TCR beta chain has at least ten counts. Antigen unknown. CDR3 regions were amplified by Arm-PCR using iRepertoire HTBI primers to build TCR beta libraries. TCRdb ran MiXCR on the multiplex PCR reads and lists one entry per CDR3 protein. There are about 360,000 distinct CDR3 sequences in the sample; about 16% occur only once, and 20% to 25% lies in the top ten. The data belong to a study of regulatory T cells in long-lasting Graves disease. Study findings and constraints: Investigators studied peripheral blood only, not thyroid tissue.

This sample's time point: newly diagnosed GD, antithyroid drugs for less than 3 months. TCR sequences were obtained from RNA taken from PBMCs. A peripheral blood sample, nine milliliters in volume, was drawn into EDTA tubes. The sample also formed part of further work on T cells in Graves' hyperthyroidism and ophthalmopathy. Per that study: HTBI primers were the set used in a first-round RT-PCR of the TCR CDR3.

The sequenced sample was peripheral blood mononuclear cells (PBMCs), obtained at new diagnosis, from a patient treated with antithyroid drugs. The receptor comes from a woman between 18 and 30 years old with Graves disease.

In DNA, the CDR3 is TGTGCCAGCAGCTCCCCTAGCAGGGTAAAATACGAGCAGTACTTC. It specifies CASSSPSRVKYEQYF. This chain connects TRBV5-4 to TRBJ2-7; D is possibly TRBD1 or TRBD2 (5 bases each). V lost 3 bases and J lost 4, with 17 bases in between. From germline, CDR1 is SGHNT and CDR2 YYREEE (reference sequence). The CDR3 consists of 15 residues.